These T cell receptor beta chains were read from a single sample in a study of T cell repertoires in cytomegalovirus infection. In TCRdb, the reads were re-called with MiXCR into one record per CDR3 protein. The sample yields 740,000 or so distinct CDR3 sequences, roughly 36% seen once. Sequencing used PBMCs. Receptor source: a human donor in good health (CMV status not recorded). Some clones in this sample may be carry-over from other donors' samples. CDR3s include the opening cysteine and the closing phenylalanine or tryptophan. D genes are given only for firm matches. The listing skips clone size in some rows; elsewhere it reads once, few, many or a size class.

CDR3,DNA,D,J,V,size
CASSQDTLAGRDPYEQYF,TGCGCCAGCAGCCAAGATACCCTCGCGGGGAGAGACCCCTACGAGCAGTACTTC,.,TRBJ2-7,TRBV4-1,.
CAIRAGLSTDTQYF,TGTGCCATCAGGGCGGGACTCAGCACAGATACGCAGTATTTT,.,TRBJ2-3,TRBV10-3,few
CSARDANTGELFF,TGCAGTGCTAGAGACGCGAACACCGGGGAGCTGTTTTTT,.,TRBJ2-2,TRBV20-1,.
CASSRGADTQYF,TGTGCCAGTAGCCGAGGGGCAGATACGCAGTATTTT,.,TRBJ2-3,TRBV19,few
CASQKTGGGYGYTF,TGTGCCAGTCAAAAGACAGGGGGCGGCTATGGCTACACCTTC,TRBD1,TRBJ1-2,TRBV6-1,.
CATSDPGQGGTDTQYF,TGTGCCACCAGTGACCCGGGACAAGGGGGCACAGATACGCAGTATTTT,.,TRBJ2-3,TRBV24-1,.
CASSPRRTSGSYEQFF,TGTGCCAGCTCACCGAGACGGACTAGCGGGAGCTATGAGCAGTTCTTC,TRBD2,TRBJ2-1,TRBV18,.
CASSLQGGSHEQYF,TGTGCCAGCAGTTTACAGGGGGGTTCCCACGAGCAGTACTTC,.,TRBJ2-7,TRBV28,.
CASSPAGGDQPQHF,TGTGCCAGCAGTCCCGCTGGTGGTGATCAGCCCCAGCATTTT,.,TRBJ1-5,TRBV28,.
CASSPTDSYEQYF,TGTGCCAGCAGCCCGACTGACAGCTACGAGCAGTACTTC,.,TRBJ2-7,TRBV28,many